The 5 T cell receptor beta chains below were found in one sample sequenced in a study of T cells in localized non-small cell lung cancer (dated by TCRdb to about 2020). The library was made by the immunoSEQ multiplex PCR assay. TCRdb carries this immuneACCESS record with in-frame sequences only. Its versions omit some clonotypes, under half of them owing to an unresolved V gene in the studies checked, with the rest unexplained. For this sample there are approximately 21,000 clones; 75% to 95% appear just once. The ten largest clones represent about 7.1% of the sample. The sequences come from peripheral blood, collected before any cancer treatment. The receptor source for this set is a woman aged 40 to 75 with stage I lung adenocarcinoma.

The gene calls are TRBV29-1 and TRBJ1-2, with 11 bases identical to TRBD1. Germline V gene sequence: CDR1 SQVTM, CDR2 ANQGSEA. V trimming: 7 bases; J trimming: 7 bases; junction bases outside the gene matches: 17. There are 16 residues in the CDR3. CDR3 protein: CSAGTGTGGSWSGYTF. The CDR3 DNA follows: TGCAGCGCGGGAACCGGGACAGGGGGAAGTTGGTCTGGCTACACCTTC. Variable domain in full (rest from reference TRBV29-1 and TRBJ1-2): SAVISQKPSRDICQRGTSLTIQCQVDSQVTMMFWYRQQPGQSLTLIATANQGSEATYESGFVIDKFPISRPNLTFSTLTVSNMSPEDSSIYLCSAGTGTGGSWSGYTFGSGTRLTVV.

The CDR3 here is CASNLDFSGNTIYF. The CDR3 region has the DNA TGTGCCAGCAATTTGGACTTCTCTGGAAACACCATATATTTT. The chain is built from TRBV6-1 and TRBJ1-3; D ambiguous. The CDR3 sequence is 14 residues long. V lost 7 bases to trimming and J lost 0 bases, with 10 bases between them. From germline, CDR1 is MNHNS and CDR2 SASEGT.

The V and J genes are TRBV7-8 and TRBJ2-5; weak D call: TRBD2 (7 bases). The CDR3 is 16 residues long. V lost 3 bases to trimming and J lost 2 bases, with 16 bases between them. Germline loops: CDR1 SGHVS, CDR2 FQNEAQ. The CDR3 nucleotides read TGTGCCAGCAGCTTGCGGGGAGGGGGAGGGCAAGAGACCCAGTACTTC. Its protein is CASSLRGGGGQETQYF.

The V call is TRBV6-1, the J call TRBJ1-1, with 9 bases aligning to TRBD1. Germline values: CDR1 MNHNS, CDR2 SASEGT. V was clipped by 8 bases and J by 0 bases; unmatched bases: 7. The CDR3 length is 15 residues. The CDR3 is CASLGTGQVNTEAFF. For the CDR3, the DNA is TGTGCCAGCCTCGGGACAGGGCAGGTGAACACTGAAGCTTTCTTT.

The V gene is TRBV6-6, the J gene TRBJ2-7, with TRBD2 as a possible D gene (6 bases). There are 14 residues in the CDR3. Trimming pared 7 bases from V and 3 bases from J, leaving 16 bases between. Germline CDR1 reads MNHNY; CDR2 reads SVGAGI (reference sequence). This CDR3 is CASTSGGSGYEQYF. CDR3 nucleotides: TGTGCCAGCACTTCTGGGGGGTCCGGCTACGAGCAGTACTTC.